This is a list of T cell receptor beta chains from one sample in a study of a mutant IDH1 vaccine in newly diagnosed glioma. Generated by immunoSEQ multiplex PCR, the TCRdb table keeps only in-frame clones and is missing some. The sample includes around 66,000 clones, roughly 80% of them seen just once. These receptors' targets are unknown. The material was PBMCs, obtained from a glioma patient whose treatment included an IDH1 peptide vaccine. Receptors were obtained from a man aged 45-60 years with glioma. Each CDR3 is given with its conserved first and last residue. Each record gives: clone size, D gene, V gene, J gene, CDR3 DNA, CDR3 protein. D genes are given only for firm matches. Not every row has a clone size; where given, it reads once, few, many or a size class.

>.|TRBD1|TRBV19|TRBJ2-2
TGTGCCAGTAGGGGACAGGGGAGTACCGGGGAGCTGTTTTTT
CASRGQGSTGELFF
>.|TRBD1|TRBV5-1|TRBJ2-3
TGCGCCAGCAGCTCCAGGGGGGATACGCAGTATTTT
CASSSRGDTQYF
>.|.|TRBV6-5|TRBJ2-2
TGTGCCAGCAGTTACGGGAGAAACACCGGGGAGCTGTTTTTT
CASSYGRNTGELFF
>.|.|TRBV30|TRBJ2-1
TGTGCCTGGAGTGCTGCTGCGGAGATTGAGCAGTTCTTC
CAWSAAAEIEQFF
>.|TRBD1|TRBV19|TRBJ2-4
TGTGCCAGTAAAGGGGGCGGCCTGATTCAGTACTTC
CASKGGGLIQYF
>.|.|TRBV7-2|TRBJ2-5
TGTGCCAGCAGCCCCTCCGACGGGAGAAAGACCCAGTACTTC
CASSPSDGRKTQYF
>.|.|TRBV6-1|TRBJ2-7
TGTGCCAGCAGTGTTGGGCAGGGCTCCGTCTACGAGCAGTACTTC
CASSVGQGSVYEQYF
>.|.|TRBV7-7|TRBJ2-6
TGTGCCAGCAGCTTAGGGGGGCAGGGTTGGGACTCTGGGGCCAACGTCCTGACTTTC
CASSLGGQGWDSGANVLTF
>.|.|TRBV5-6|TRBJ2-7
TGTGCCAGCAGCTCCCTATCAGTCCCCTACGAGCAGTACTTC
CASSSLSVPYEQYF
>.|.|TRBV7-6|TRBJ2-1
TGTGCCAGCAGCTCGGATCCTAGTAGGTCCTACAATGAGCAGTTCTTC
CASSSDPSRSYNEQFF
>.|.|TRBV11-2|TRBJ2-7
TGTGCCAGCAGCCCTGGTCCTGCGTTCTCGGAGCAGTACTTC
CASSPGPAFSEQYF
>.|.|TRBV4-1|TRBJ1-1
TGCGCCAGCCGTACTGAAGCTTTCTTT
CASRTEAFF
>.|.|TRBV29-1|TRBJ2-2
TGCAGCGTTGGAGCGCGAGACGGGGAGCTGTTTTTT
CSVGARDGELFF
>.|.|TRBV9|TRBJ1-2
TGTGCCAGCAGCGCCGCATTCCCCGGGGCAAACTATGGCTACACCTTC
CASSAAFPGANYGYTF
>.|TRBD1|TRBV5-6|TRBJ1-1
TGTGCCAGCAGCCCCGGGACAGGGCTAATGAACACTGAAGCTTTCTTT
CASSPGTGLMNTEAFF
>.|.|TRBV29-1|TRBJ2-3
TGCAGCCACCGCGAAAACACAGATACGCAGTATTTT
CSHRENTDTQYF
>few|TRBD2|TRBV11-2|TRBJ2-1
TGTGCCAGCAGCGTAACTAGCGGGAGGTCAGATGAGCAGTTCTTC
CASSVTSGRSDEQFF
>.|TRBD1|TRBV10-3|TRBJ2-7
TGTGCCATCAGTGAACCGGGACAGGGGGAAGGCGAGCAGTACTTC
CAISEPGQGEGEQYF
>.|.|TRBV5-8|TRBJ1-1
TGTGCCAGCAGCTTGGATGGGGTCCGCATGAACACTGAAGCTTTCTTT
CASSLDGVRMNTEAFF
>.|TRBD1|TRBV10-3|TRBJ2-7
TGTGCCATTACGGGACAGGGGGTATCGGAGCAGTACTTC
CAITGQGVSEQYF
>.|TRBD1|TRBV7-2|TRBJ1-3
TGTGCCAGCAGCTTAGACAGGGGAGACACCATATATTTT
CASSLDRGDTIYF
>.|.|TRBV13|TRBJ2-2
TGTGCCAGCAGCCTACCAGGGGAGAACACCGGGGAGCTGTTTTTT
CASSLPGENTGELFF
>once|.|TRBV5-1|TRBJ2-5
TGCGCCAGCAGCTTGGTCGGCGGTGGAGAGACCCAGTACTTC
CASSLVGGGETQYF
>.|.|TRBV7-2|TRBJ1-1
TGTGCCAGCAGCTTAGGGGACCGTAGGAACACTGAAGCTTTCTTT
CASSLGDRRNTEAFF
>.|.|TRBV7-2|TRBJ2-3
TGTGCCAGCAGACCCCGGTTGGGGGATACTCCAGATACGCAGTATTTT
CASRPRLGDTPDTQYF
>.|.|TRBV27|TRBJ1-5
TGTGCCAGCAGTTCCTTGAATCAGCCCCAGCATTTT
CASSSLNQPQHF
>.|.|TRBV11-1|TRBJ1-1
TGTGCCAGCAGCTTAGGAAGTCTGGGGGGCATTGAAGCTTTCTTT
CASSLGSLGGIEAFF
>.|.|TRBV19|TRBJ2-6
TGTGCCAGTAGTGCACGGAGGGCCAACGTCCTGACTTTC
CASSARRANVLTF
>.|.|TRBV7-2|TRBJ2-2
TGTGCCAGCAGCTCTATCACCGGGGAGCTGTTTTTT
CASSSITGELFF
>.|.|TRBV29-1|TRBJ2-5
TGCAGCGTTGAAAGTAGGGGGGGAGAGACCCAGTACTTC
CSVESRGGETQYF
>.|.|TRBV15|TRBJ2-1
TGTGCCACCGGAGCGGCTTCCTACAATGAGCAGTTCTTC
CATGAASYNEQFF
>.|TRBD1|TRBV5-6|TRBJ2-7
TGTGCCAGCAGCTTGACCGGACAGGTCTACGAGCAGTACTTC
CASSLTGQVYEQYF
>.|.|TRBV9|TRBJ2-2
TGTGCCAGCAGCGTAGGGGTAGGGTCCGGGGAGCTGTTTTTT
CASSVGVGSGELFF
>.|.|TRBV6-1|TRBJ2-1
TGTGCCAGCAGTCCCGGGCCATGGGATGAGCAGTTCTTC
CASSPGPWDEQFF
>.|.|TRBV4-3|TRBJ1-1
TGCGCCAGCAGCCAAGACTATAAGGGGTCGATGGACACTGAAGCTTTCTTT
CASSQDYKGSMDTEAFF
>.|TRBD1|TRBV4-1|TRBJ1-3
TGCGCCAGCAGCCCCGGGACAGCGACTGGAAACACCATATATTTT
CASSPGTATGNTIYF
>.|.|TRBV6-1|TRBJ1-2
TGTGCCAGCAGTGTTGGGCATGGCTACACCTTC
CASSVGHGYTF
>.|.|TRBV5-6|TRBJ2-2
TGTGCCAGCAGCTTGGCAGGGAACACCGGGGAGCTGTTTTTT
CASSLAGNTGELFF
>.|.|TRBV18|TRBJ1-1
TGTGCCAGCTCACCAGGAGGATCAGGGATTGAAACTGAAGCTTTCTTT
CASSPGGSGIETEAFF
>.|.|TRBV7-9|TRBJ1-3
TGTGCCAGCAGCTCCAATAGACTAGGAGGAAACACCATATATTTT
CASSSNRLGGNTIYF
>.|.|TRBV11-2|TRBJ1-1
TGTGCCAGCAGCTTAGAAACGGGAATGAACACTGAAGCTTTCTTT
CASSLETGMNTEAFF
>.|.|TRBV6-5|TRBJ2-7
TGTGCCAGCAGTTACTCGTCGACAGGATCAGACGAGCAGTACTTC
CASSYSSTGSDEQYF
>.|.|TRBV7-9|TRBJ2-3
TGTGCCAGCAGCCCGCCCCTCCGCACAGATACGCAGTATTTT
CASSPPLRTDTQYF
>.|.|TRBV9|TRBJ1-5
TGTGCCAGCAGCCCTTCTGGGGGTCAGCCCCAGCATTTT
CASSPSGGQPQHF
>.|.|TRBV14|TRBJ1-1
TGTGCCAGCAGCCAGGGTTTCTCGGGCACTGAAGCTTTCTTT
CASSQGFSGTEAFF
>.|.|TRBV18|TRBJ1-1
TGTGCCAGCTCACCAGAGATGGGGAACACTGAAGCTTTCTTT
CASSPEMGNTEAFF
>.|TRBD2|TRBV30|TRBJ2-1
TGTGCCTGGAGTTTCCCAGTGACTAGCGGGGGAATCAATGAGCAGTTCTTC
CAWSFPVTSGGINEQFF
>.|.|TRBV5-6|TRBJ1-5
TGTGCCAGCAGCAAGCAGGGGTCTCAGCCCCAGCATTTT
CASSKQGSQPQHF
>.|.|TRBV7-2|TRBJ2-3
TGTGCCAGCAGCTTAGCCGGGGGCGGGGGAGGTGCAGATACGCAGTATTTT
CASSLAGGGGGADTQYF
>.|.|TRBV6-5|TRBJ1-1
TGTGCCAGCACAAGGGGGGGGGCGAACACTGAAGCTTTCTTT
CASTRGGANTEAFF
>once|.|TRBV5-4|TRBJ2-1
TGTGCCAGCAACCGGGAGACAGACGCCTACAATGAGCAGTTCTTC
CASNRETDAYNEQFF
>.|TRBD1|TRBV7-8|TRBJ1-6
TGTGCCAGCAGCTTGCCGGGACAGGGGAATTCACCCCTCCACTTT
CASSLPGQGNSPLHF
>.|.|TRBV19|TRBJ2-2
TGTGCCAGTAGTAGGACACCTGATACTACCGGGGAGCTGTTTTTT
CASSRTPDTTGELFF